This is a list of T cell receptor beta chains from one sample in a study of T cell repertoires in cytomegalovirus infection. No cognate antigen is known for these TCRs. TCRdb ran MiXCR on the reads and lists one entry per CDR3 protein. This table has 250,000 to 300,000 distinct CDR3 sequences, 20% to 25% appearing once. Sequenced here: cultured PBMCs, sampled from culture after CMV antigen stimulation. The receptors were gathered from a human donor in good health (CMV status not recorded). Some clones in this sample may be carry-over from other donors' samples. Both conserved end residues are part of each CDR3. A D gene is named only where the DNA matches it firmly. A row's size may be missing; if present it is once, few, many or a size class.

- | TRBJ1-2 | many | TRBV4-1 | CASSQPTGVGGYTF | TGCGCCAGCAGCCAACCGACAGGAGTGGGAGGCTACACCTTC
- | TRBJ1-2 | - | TRBV29-1 | CSAYEGVGYTF | TGCAGCGCTTACGAGGGGGTAGGCTACACCTTC
- | TRBJ1-1 | - | TRBV7-8 | CASSTPDSSMNTEAFF | TGTGCCAGCTCCACTCCTGACAGCTCCATGAACACTGAAGCTTTCTTT
- | TRBJ1-5 | - | TRBV19 | CASSLQGGVYSNQPQHF | TGTGCCAGTAGTCTACAGGGAGGAGTTTATAGCAATCAGCCCCAGCATTTT
TRBD2 | TRBJ2-1 | - | TRBV11-2 | CASSEIRLAGNEQFF | TGTGCCAGCAGCGAAATAAGACTAGCGGGGAATGAGCAGTTCTTC
- | TRBJ2-7 | - | TRBV6-1 | CASIEGYLNYEQYF | TGTGCCAGCATAGAAGGATATTTGAATTACGAGCAGTACTTC
TRBD1 | TRBJ1-6 | many | TRBV27 | CASSQGTGVGSPLHF | TGTGCCAGCAGTCAAGGGACAGGGGTCGGTTCACCCCTCCACTTT
TRBD1 | TRBJ1-5 | many | TRBV5-1 | CASSLGEGAGNQPQHF | TGCGCCAGCAGCTTGGGGGAGGGGGCCGGCAATCAGCCCCAGCATTTT
TRBD1 | TRBJ2-3 | few | TRBV6-5 | CASSNRGRTDTQYF | TGTGCCAGCAGTAACAGGGGGAGGACAGATACGCAGTATTTT
- | TRBJ2-1 | - | TRBV6-5 | CASNKRPGRSSDEQFF | TGTGCCAGCAATAAGCGTCCCGGGAGATCCTCGGATGAGCAGTTCTTC
- | TRBJ1-2 | - | TRBV4-3 | CASSQVQGGGYTF | TGCGCCAGCAGCCAAGTCCAGGGCGGCGGCTACACCTTC
TRBD2 | TRBJ2-1 | - | TRBV24-1 | CATRHSGRDLNEQFF | TGTGCCACCAGGCATAGCGGGAGAGACCTCAATGAGCAGTTCTTC
TRBD1 | TRBJ1-1 | - | TRBV19 | CASHGQGGTNTEAFF | TGTGCCAGCCACGGACAGGGTGGTACGAACACTGAAGCTTTCTTT
TRBD1 | TRBJ1-6 | many | TRBV7-9 | CASSPQQGSLHF | TGTGCCAGCAGCCCGCAACAGGGGAGCCTCCACTTT
TRBD2 | TRBJ2-1 | - | TRBV24-1 | CATSDPGLAGGYNEQFF | TGTGCCACCAGTGACCCTGGACTAGCGGGGGGGTACAATGAGCAGTTCTTC
- | TRBJ2-7 | few | TRBV12-3/TRBV12-4 | CASSPPTGRIYEQYF | TGTGCCAGCAGTCCACCCACGGGGCGGATCTACGAGCAGTACTTC
TRBD2 | TRBJ2-3 | few | TRBV24-1 | CATSETSGRALSDTQYF | TGTGCCACCAGCGAGACTAGCGGGAGGGCCTTGTCAGATACGCAGTATTTT
- | TRBJ2-2 | few | TRBV27 | CASSPWIVYGELFF | TGTGCCAGCAGTCCGTGGATTGTGTATGGGGAGCTGTTTTTT
TRBD2 | TRBJ2-7 | - | TRBV7-4 | CASSQGTSGISVDYEQYF | TGTGCCAGCAGCCAAGGGACTAGCGGGATATCCGTGGACTACGAGCAGTACTTC
TRBD2 | TRBJ2-1 | - | TRBV4-2 | CASSQDGAGIYNEQFF | TGTGCCAGCAGCCAAGATGGAGCGGGGATATACAATGAGCAGTTCTTC
- | TRBJ2-1 | few | TRBV5-5 | CASKAESTYNEQFF | TGTGCCAGCAAGGCGGAGTCAACCTACAATGAGCAGTTCTTC
TRBD2 | TRBJ2-1 | many | TRBV6-6 | CASSSSGSSYNEQFF | TGTGCCAGCAGCTCTAGCGGGAGCTCCTACAATGAGCAGTTCTTC
TRBD2 | TRBJ2-1 | - | TRBV20-1 | CSAGPTSGSSYNEQFF | TGCAGTGCTGGACCGACTAGCGGGAGCTCCTACAATGAGCAGTTCTTC
- | TRBJ2-7 | - | TRBV19 | CASSIAETYEQYF | TGTGCCAGTAGTATCGCGGAGACCTACGAGCAGTACTTC
- | TRBJ2-7 | few | TRBV6-2/TRBV6-3 | CASRSRAVSYEQYF | TGTGCCAGCAGGTCCCGAGCGGTTAGCTACGAGCAGTACTTC
- | TRBJ1-2 | few | TRBV20-1 | CSATPLIGYTF | TGCAGTGCGACCCCCCTAATTGGCTACACCTTC
TRBD2 | TRBJ2-1 | many | TRBV19 | CASSPGTSGTTYNEQFF | TGTGCCAGTAGTCCTGGGACTAGCGGGACGACCTACAATGAGCAGTTCTTC
- | TRBJ2-3 | few | TRBV12-3/TRBV12-4 | CASSLREWDTQYF | TGTGCCAGCAGTTTACGGGAGTGGGATACGCAGTATTTT
- | TRBJ1-1 | many | TRBV7-8 | CASSLGAGAITEAFF | TGTGCCAGCAGCTTAGGGGCAGGGGCGATCACTGAAGCTTTCTTT
- | TRBJ2-2 | - | TRBV5-1 | CASSLGQPTNTGELFF | TGCGCCAGCAGCTTGGGCCAGCCGACGAACACCGGGGAGCTGTTTTTT
TRBD1 | TRBJ1-1 | - | TRBV20-1 | CSARGYRPGQEAAFF | TGCAGTGCTAGGGGCTATCGACCGGGACAGGAGGCAGCTTTCTTT
TRBD1 | TRBJ2-7 | many | TRBV7-2 | CASSVPDRVKYEQYF | TGTGCCAGCAGCGTCCCAGACAGGGTCAAGTACGAGCAGTACTTC
- | TRBJ2-5 | - | TRBV20-1 | CSAHLEGEYQETQYF | TGCAGTGCCCACTTGGAGGGGGAGTACCAAGAGACCCAGTACTTC